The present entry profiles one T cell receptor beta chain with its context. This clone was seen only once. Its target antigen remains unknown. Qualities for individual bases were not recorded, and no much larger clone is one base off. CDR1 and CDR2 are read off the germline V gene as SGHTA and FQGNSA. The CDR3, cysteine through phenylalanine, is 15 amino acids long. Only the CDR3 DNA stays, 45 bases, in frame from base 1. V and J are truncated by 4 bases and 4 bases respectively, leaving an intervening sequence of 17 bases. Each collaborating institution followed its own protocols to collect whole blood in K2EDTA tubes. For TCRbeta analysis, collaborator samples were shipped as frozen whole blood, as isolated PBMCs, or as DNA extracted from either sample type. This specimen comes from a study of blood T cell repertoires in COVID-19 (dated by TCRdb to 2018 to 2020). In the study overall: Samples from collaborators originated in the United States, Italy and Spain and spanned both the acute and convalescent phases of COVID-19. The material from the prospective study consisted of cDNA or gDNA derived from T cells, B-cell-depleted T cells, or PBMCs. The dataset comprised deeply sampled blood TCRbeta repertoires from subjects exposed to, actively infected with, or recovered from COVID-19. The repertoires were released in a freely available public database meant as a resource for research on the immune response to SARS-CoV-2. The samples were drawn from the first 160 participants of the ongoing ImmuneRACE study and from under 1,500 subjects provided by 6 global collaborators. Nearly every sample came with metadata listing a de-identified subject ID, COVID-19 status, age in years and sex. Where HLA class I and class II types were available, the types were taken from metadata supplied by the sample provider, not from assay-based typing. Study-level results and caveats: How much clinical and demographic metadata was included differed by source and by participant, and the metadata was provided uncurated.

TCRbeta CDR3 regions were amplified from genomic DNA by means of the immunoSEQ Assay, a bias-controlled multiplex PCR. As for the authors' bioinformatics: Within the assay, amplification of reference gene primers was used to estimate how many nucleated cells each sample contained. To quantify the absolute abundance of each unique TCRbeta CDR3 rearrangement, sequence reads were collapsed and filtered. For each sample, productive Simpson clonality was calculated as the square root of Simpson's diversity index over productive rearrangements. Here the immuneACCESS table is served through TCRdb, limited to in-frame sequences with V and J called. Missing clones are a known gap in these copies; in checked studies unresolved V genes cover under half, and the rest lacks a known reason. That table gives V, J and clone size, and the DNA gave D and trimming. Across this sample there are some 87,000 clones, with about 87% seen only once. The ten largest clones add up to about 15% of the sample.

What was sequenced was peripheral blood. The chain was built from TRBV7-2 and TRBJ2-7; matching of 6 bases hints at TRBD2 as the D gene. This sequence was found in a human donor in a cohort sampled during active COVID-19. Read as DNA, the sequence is TGTGCCAGCAGCTCCGGGAGACAGAATCTTTACGAGCAGTACTTC. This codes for CASSSGRQNLYEQYF.